This TCR beta chain was captured by sequencing in a study of blood T cell repertoires in COVID-19. Overall study context: Material from acute and convalescent COVID-19 was sourced from the United States, Italy and Spain. T cells, B-cell-depleted T cells, or PBMCs supplied cDNA or gDNA.

The CDR3 is made up of 16 amino acids. Between the trimmed V and J ends, which lost 2 bases and 0 bases, there was a span of 11 bases. The germline V gene encodes CDR1 KGHSH and CDR2 LQKENI. The authors' processing: Amplification of reference gene primers was used by the study to estimate nucleated cell counts. Method: immunoSEQ multiplex PCR; TCRdb's copy keeps in-frame clones and lacks some. The D gene and trimming were derived from the DNA, and the V and J assignments and clone size from that table. The top ten clones hold 6.5% to 10% of a sample with about 110,000 clones, 75% to 85% of them seen once.

This sequence originates from a woman at least 80 years old with active or convalescent COVID-19. The sequencing sample was made of peripheral blood. The chain couples TRBV18 to TRBJ1-3, with D uncertain. For the CDR3, the DNA is TGTGCCAGCTCACCATCGGCCGGGAACTCTGGAAACACCATATATTTT. The encoded protein is CASSPSAGNSGNTIYF.